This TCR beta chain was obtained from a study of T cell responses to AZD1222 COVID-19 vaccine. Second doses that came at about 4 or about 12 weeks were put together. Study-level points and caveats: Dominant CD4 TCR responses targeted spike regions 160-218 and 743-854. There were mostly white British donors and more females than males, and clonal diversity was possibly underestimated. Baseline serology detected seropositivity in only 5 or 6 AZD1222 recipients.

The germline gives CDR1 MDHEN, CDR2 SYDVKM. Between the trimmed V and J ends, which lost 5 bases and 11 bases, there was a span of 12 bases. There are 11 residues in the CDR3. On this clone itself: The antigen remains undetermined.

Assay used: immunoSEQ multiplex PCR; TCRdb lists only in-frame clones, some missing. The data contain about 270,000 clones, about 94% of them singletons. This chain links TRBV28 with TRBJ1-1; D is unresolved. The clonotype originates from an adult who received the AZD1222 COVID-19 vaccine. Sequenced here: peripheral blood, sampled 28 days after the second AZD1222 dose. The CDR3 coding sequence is TGTGCCAGCAGTCCCGAACGGTGTGCTTTCTTT. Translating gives CASSPERCAFF. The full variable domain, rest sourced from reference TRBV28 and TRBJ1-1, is DVKVTQSSRYLVKRTGEKVFLECVQDMDHENMFWYRQDPGLGLRLIYFSYDVKMKEKGDIPEGYSVSREKKERFSLILESASTNQTSMYLCASSPERCAFFGQGTRLTVV.